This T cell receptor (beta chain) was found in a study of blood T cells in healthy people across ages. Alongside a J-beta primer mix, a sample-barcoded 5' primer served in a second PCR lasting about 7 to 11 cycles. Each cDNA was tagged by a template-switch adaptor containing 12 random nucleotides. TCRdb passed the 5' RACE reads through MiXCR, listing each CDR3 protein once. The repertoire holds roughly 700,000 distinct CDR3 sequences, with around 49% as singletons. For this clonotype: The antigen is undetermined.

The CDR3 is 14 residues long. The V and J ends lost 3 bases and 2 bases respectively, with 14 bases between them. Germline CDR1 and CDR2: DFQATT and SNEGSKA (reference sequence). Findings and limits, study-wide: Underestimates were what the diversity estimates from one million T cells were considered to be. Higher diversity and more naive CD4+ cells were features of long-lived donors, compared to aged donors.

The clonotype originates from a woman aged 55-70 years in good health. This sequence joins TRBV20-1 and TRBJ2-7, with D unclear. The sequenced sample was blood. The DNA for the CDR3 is TGCAGTGCTAGTTCCCCTAGGGCAACCTACGAGCAGTACTTC. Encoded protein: CSASSPRATYEQYF.